The next 21 T cell receptor beta chains were all read from a single sample in a study of T-cell memory formation after mild COVID-19. TCRdb reprocessed the 5' RACE reads via MiXCR and lists one record per CDR3 protein. The table includes tens of thousands of distinct CDR3 sequences, around 7.2% detected once. Specimen: PBMCs or a T cell subset sorted from them (not recorded which). Every receptor here comes from a man younger than 35 who had mild COVID-19 (a few samples of this study predate the infection). Cell type and time point are not known.

This clonotype was found a few times. This chain uses TRBV12-3 or TRBV12-4 with TRBJ2-3; 8 bases align to TRBD1. The CDR3 is 14 residues long. Trimming cost V 7 bases and J 3 bases; bases outside gene matches: 6. CDR3 nucleotide sequence: TGTGCCAGCACCGGAACAGGGGGTACAGATACGCAGTATTTT. Protein product: CASTGTGGTDTQYF.

This clonotype was observed a handful of times. This chain connects TRBV6-2 or TRBV6-3 to TRBJ1-2, with no clear D. This CDR3 has 12 residues. V was cut by 0 bases and J by 5 bases, with 4 bases left in between. Germline CDR1 reads MNHEY; CDR2 reads SVGEGT. This CDR3 reads CASSYSGYGYTF. The CDR3 DNA follows: TGTGCCAGCAGTTACTCAGGGTATGGCTACACCTTC.

The V and J genes are TRBV7-2 and TRBJ1-3, with D perhaps matching TRBD1 (5 bases). Trimming left V 2 bases short and J 4 bases short, with 9 bases between. The CDR3 length is 14 residues. CDR1 is SGHTA, CDR2 FQGNSA, per germline. CDR3 DNA sequence: TGTGCCAGCAGCTTAAGAGGGGAAGGAAACACCATATATTTT. Translation gives CASSLRGEGNTIYF.

The sample holds a few counts of this clonotype. V usage is TRBV3-1 and J usage is TRBJ2-3, with D possibly being TRBD1 or TRBD2 (5 bases each). Germline V gene data show CDR1 as LGHDT and CDR2 as YNNKEL (reference sequence). The CDR3 is 15 amino acids. V was pared by 1 base and J by 2 bases, with 10 bases between. Here the CDR3 DNA reads TGTGCCAGCAGCCAAGGTGTGGGGACCACAGATACGCAGTATTTT. It encodes CASSQGVGTTDTQYF.

This clonotype was counted a few times. J is TRBJ1-1 and V is TRBV7-2; the D is unclear. V lost 1 base and J lost 4, with 10 bases in between. CDR3 length: 14 amino acids. Germline CDR1 SGHTA, CDR2 FQGNSA. CDR3 in amino acids: CASSLVMTLTEAFF. The DNA of the CDR3 is TGTGCCAGCAGCTTAGTAATGACTCTCACTGAAGCTTTCTTT.

This clonotype was seen many times. This chain links TRBV6-5 with TRBJ1-1; 7 nucleotides align to TRBD1. This CDR3 spans 15 amino acids. The germline gives CDR1 MNHEY, CDR2 SVGAGI. V shed 8 bases, J shed 5 bases, and the junction held 14 bases outside the gene matches. The CDR3 DNA is TGTGCCAGCGGTTCAGGGGGGGCTGGTTTAACTGAAGCTTTCTTT. Translation: CASGSGGAGLTEAFF.

This clonotype has just a few counts. J is TRBJ2-1 and V is TRBV7-2, with a tentative D call TRBD1 (5 bases). This CDR3 has 12 residues. The germline V gene has CDR1 SGHTA and CDR2 FQGNSA. V was trimmed by 4 bases and J by 9 bases, leaving 10 bases between them. The CDR3 reads CASSSTGTEQFF. CDR3 coding DNA: TGTGCCAGCAGCTCCACAGGAACTGAGCAGTTCTTC.

This clonotype was recorded a few times. The chain links TRBV7-2 to TRBJ1-1, with D possibly matching TRBD1 (6 bases). From germline, CDR1 is SGHTA and CDR2 FQGNSA. This CDR3 is built from 13 residues. The CDR3 DNA sequence: TGTGCTGGCGGGGGCACCCGGCCAACTGAAGCTTTCTTT. Its translation is CAGGGTRPTEAFF.

The CDR3 protein is CASSSPPGELFF. The CDR3 DNA is TGTGCCAGCAGCTCCCCCCCCGGGGAGCTGTTTTTT. This chain joins TRBV5-5 and TRBJ2-2; D gene uncertain. V was clipped by 3 bases and J by 6 bases, with 6 bases between them. Per the germline V gene, CDR1 is SGHKS and CDR2 is YYEKEE (reference sequence). The CDR3 sequence is 12 residues long.

This clonotype came up a few times. The chain couples TRBV6-6 to TRBJ2-7; D is unresolved. CDR1 is MNHNY, CDR2 SVGAGI, per germline (reference sequence). Between the trimmed V and J ends, which lost 2 bases and 7 bases, there was a span of 15 bases. This CDR3 contains 14 residues. The CDR3 DNA reads TGTGCCAGCAGTTACACCGTTCTCCGGGTTGAGCAGTACTTC. This sequence encodes CASSYTVLRVEQYF.

This chain connects TRBV4-3 to TRBJ2-1, with 11 bases fitting TRBD1. In germline, CDR1 is LGHNA, CDR2 YSLEER. J lost 8 bases, V lost 4 bases, and 10 bases had no gene match. The CDR3 is 16 amino acids. The CDR3 bases are TGCGCCAGCAGCCCAAGAGGACAGGGGGCGTATGATGAGCAGTTCTTC. As protein: CASSPRGQGAYDEQFF.

V and J are TRBV5-1 and TRBJ1-3; TRBD1 is a possible D gene (5 bases). This CDR3 is built from 15 residues. Germline assignment: CDR1 SGHRS and CDR2 YFSETQ. Trimming took 0 bases from V and 0 from J, leaving 7 bases between them. The DNA of the CDR3 is TGCGCCAGCAGCTTGGTTGGGGCCTCTGGAAACACCATATATTTT. Amino acid sequence: CASSLVGASGNTIYF.

This rearrangement joins TRBV18 to TRBJ2-7; D might be TRBD2 (7 bases). This CDR3 is 14 amino acids long. V gave up 3 bases and J gave up 2 bases, with 11 bases separating them. Germline V gene sequence: CDR1 KGHSH, CDR2 LQKENI. CDR3 sequence (DNA): TGTGCCAGCTCACCGGCGGGGGCCACCTACGAGCAGTACTTC. Protein sequence: CASSPAGATYEQYF.

The V and J genes are TRBV11-2 and TRBJ2-7; D is uncertain. There are 11 residues in the CDR3. Germline lookup yields CDR1 SGHAT and CDR2 FQNNGV. With 5 bases removed from V and 6 bases from J, the gap between germline ends came to 8 bases. The CDR3 protein is CASSIGGEQYV. As DNA, the CDR3 is TGTGCCAGCAGCATAGGTGGCGAGCAGTACGTC.

V and J are TRBV5-1 and TRBJ1-1; tentatively, D is TRBD1 (5 bases). V lost 5 bases, J lost 5 bases, and 13 bases lay in between. Germline lookup yields CDR1 SGHRS and CDR2 YFSETQ. The length of the CDR3 is 13 residues. The CDR3 sequence: CASRSGARTEAFF. DNA of the CDR3: TGCGCCAGCAGATCTGGGGCTCGGACTGAAGCTTTCTTT.

This clonotype was counted a few times. The rearrangement uses TRBV7-2 and TRBJ2-2, with D possibly matching TRBD2 (6 bases). V was clipped by 8 bases and J by 0 bases, with 13 bases between them. This CDR3 region has 15 residues. Germline CDR1 is SGHTA and CDR2 is FQGNSA. The CDR3 is CASPSGTSNTGELFF. The CDR3 DNA reads TGTGCCAGCCCTTCCGGGACTTCGAACACCGGGGAGCTGTTTTTT.

This clonotype was counted a few times. The chain combines TRBV7-2 with TRBJ1-6; no definite D call. V was cut by 1 base and J by 9 bases, with 4 bases left in between. The CDR3 loop spans 12 amino acids. The germline V gene has CDR1 SGHTA and CDR2 FQGNSA. The CDR3: CASSLVSSPLHF. In DNA, the CDR3 is TGTGCCAGCAGCTTAGTCAGTTCACCCCTCCACTTT.

The rearrangement links TRBV7-9 to TRBJ1-1; the D is unclear. Germline V gene lookup returns CDR1 SEHNR and CDR2 FQNEAQ (reference sequence). With 5 bases removed from V and 1 base from J, the gap between germline ends came to 5 bases. The CDR3 has 12 residues. CDR3 in amino acids: CASSARNTEAFF. The CDR3 nucleotides read TGTGCCAGCAGCGCCCGGAACACTGAAGCTTTCTTT.

This clonotype was counted many times. The rearrangement uses TRBV7-2 and TRBJ2-5; D unclear. V was shortened by 0 bases and J by 2 bases, with 7 bases between the two germline ends. Germline CDR1 is SGHTA and CDR2 is FQGNSA. CDR3 length: 14 amino acids. In DNA form, the CDR3 reads TGTGCCAGCAGCTTAGCTCCCCCACAAGAGACCCAGTACTTC. Its protein is CASSLAPPQETQYF. Looking up the rest from reference TRBV7-2 and TRBJ2-5 gives the full variable domain: GAGVSQSPSNKVTEKGKDVELRCDPISGHTALYWYRQSLGQGLEFLIYFQGNSAPDKSGLPSDRFSAERTGGSVSTLTIQRTQQEDSAVYLCASSLAPPQETQYFGPGTRLLVL.

The chain employs TRBV4-1 and TRBJ1-3; D is unresolved. V lost 0 bases and J lost 11, with 11 bases in between. This CDR3 spans 13 amino acids. The germline V gene encodes CDR1 MGHRA and CDR2 YSYEKL. The CDR3: CASSQDVEGAIYF. The DNA of the CDR3 is TGCGCCAGCAGCCAAGATGTTGAGGGAGCCATATATTTT.

The table lists this clonotype with many counts. V and J are TRBV5-1 and TRBJ2-7; 11 bases are shared with TRBD2. With V trimmed by 4 bases and J by 0 bases, 9 bases remained unmatched. Germline values: CDR1 SGHRS, CDR2 YFSETQ. CDR3 size: 17 residues. Written as DNA, the CDR3 is TGCGCCAGCAGCCCACCTACTAGCGGGGGCTTCTCCTACGAGCAGTACTTC. As protein: CASSPPTSGGFSYEQYF. Using reference TRBV5-1 and TRBJ2-7 for the parts outside the CDR3, the full variable domain is KAGVTQTPRYLIKTRGQQVTLSCSPISGHRSVSWYQQTPGQGLQFLFEYFSETQRNKGNFPGRFSGRQFSNSRSEMNVSTLELGDSALYLCASSPPTSGGFSYEQYFGPGTRLTVT.